One and the same sample provided the 20 T cell receptor beta chains below, sequenced in a study of T cell repertoires in cytomegalovirus infection. For these receptors, no antigen is known. TCRdb passed the reads through MiXCR, listing each CDR3 protein once. This table has 340,000 or so distinct CDR3 sequences, roughly 25% appearing once. Sample: cultured PBMCs, taken from culture after CMV antigen stimulation. Receptors originate from a human donor in good health (CMV status not recorded). Some clones in this sample may be carry-over from other donors' samples.

This clonotype came up a few times. The CDR3 loop reads CASSIEGQGVGAQHF. The DNA for the CDR3 is TGTGCCAGTAGTATTGAAGGCCAGGGGGTAGGGGCCCAGCATTTT. V is TRBV19 and J is TRBJ1-5, with 7 nucleotides matching TRBD1. The germline CDR1 and CDR2 sequences are LNHDA and SQIVND (reference sequence). The CDR3 is made up of 15 amino acids. V shed 3 bases and J 11 bases; nucleotides not matched to a gene: 13.

This clonotype has just a few counts. The chain uses TRBV12-3 or TRBV12-4 and TRBJ2-1, with 14 bases fitting TRBD2. V lost 4 bases, J lost 11 bases, and 4 bases stayed unmatched. The CDR3 loop spans 14 amino acids. The CDR3 region is CASSSGTSGRKQFF. The DNA for the CDR3 is TGTGCCAGCAGTTCAGGGACTAGCGGGAGAAAGCAGTTCTTC.

This chain connects TRBV6-2 or TRBV6-3 to TRBJ2-1; tentatively, D is TRBD1 (6 bases). Germline CDR1 reads MNHEY; CDR2 reads SVGEGT. The CDR3 is made up of 16 amino acids. V lost 2 bases, J lost 4 bases, and 15 bases lay in between. In DNA, the CDR3 is TGTGCCAGCAGTTACGAGGGCAGGGGAGATTACAATGAGCAGTTCTTC. Translated: CASSYEGRGDYNEQFF.

This clonotype has a single count. With a much larger clone just one base away, this may be a read error. The chain links TRBV18 to TRBJ1-1; 10 bases are shared with TRBD1. V shed 4 bases and J 2 bases; nucleotides not matched to a gene: 4. CDR1 is KGHSH and CDR2 is LQKENI in the germline V gene. This CDR3 region has 15 residues. The DNA for the CDR3 is TGTGCCAGCTCACACCGACAGGGGGCCAACACTGAAGCTTTCTTT. Its protein is CASSHRQGANTEAFF.

This clonotype was counted only a few times. The gene calls are TRBV7-9 and TRBJ2-4; no definite D call. Trimming took off 5 bases at V and 0 bases at J, with 8 bases between the two ends. CDR1 and CDR2 (germline): SEHNR, FQNEAQ (reference sequence). The CDR3 contains 14 residues. CDR3 sequence: CASSQARAKNIQYF. As DNA, the CDR3 is TGTGCCAGCAGCCAGGCAAGAGCCAAAAACATTCAGTACTTC.

This clonotype turned up a few times. This chain connects TRBV7-2 to TRBJ2-1, with 8 bases fitting TRBD2. V shed 5 bases, J shed 7 bases, and the junction held 13 bases outside the gene matches. This CDR3 comprises 16 residues. The germline CDR1 and CDR2 sequences are SGHTA and FQGNSA. The CDR3 here is CASSIFLAGGGNEQFF. CDR3 nucleotide sequence: TGTGCCAGCAGCATTTTTCTAGCGGGTGGTGGGAATGAGCAGTTCTTC. The whole variable domain, filled in from reference TRBV7-2 and TRBJ2-1, reads GAGVSQSPSNKVTEKGKDVELRCDPISGHTALYWYRQSLGQGLEFLIYFQGNSAPDKSGLPSDRFSAERTGGSVSTLTIQRTQQEDSAVYLCASSIFLAGGGNEQFFGPGTRLTVL.

This clonotype has more than one count but fewer than ten. This chain links TRBV7-4 with TRBJ2-5; D perhaps matches TRBD1 (5 bases). V was cut by 1 base and J by 5 bases, with 8 bases left in between. Germline CDR1 and CDR2: SGHVT and SQSDAQ. This CDR3 contains 13 residues. The CDR3 loop is CASSLVPGETQYF. The CDR3 region has the DNA TGTGCCAGCAGCTTAGTTCCAGGGGAGACCCAGTACTTC.

This clonotype was detected ten times or more. This rearrangement joins TRBV7-2 to TRBJ2-5; D not resolved. Deletions cut 1 base from V and 5 bases from J, with 17 bases between. The CDR3 loop spans 16 amino acids. Germline V gene sequence: CDR1 SGHTA, CDR2 FQGNSA. CDR3 protein: CASSLETSLEWETQYF. The CDR3, as DNA: TGTGCCAGCAGCTTAGAAACGTCTTTAGAATGGGAGACCCAGTACTTC.

This clonotype was picked up many times. The chain couples TRBV7-2 to TRBJ2-1; tentative D call: TRBD2 (7 bases). Trimming took 4 bases from V and 7 from J, leaving 17 bases between them. The germline CDR1 and CDR2 sequences are SGHTA and FQGNSA. The CDR3 loop spans 15 amino acids. This CDR3 is CASSSVRGGGNEQFF. CDR3 nucleotides: TGTGCCAGCAGCTCAGTTAGGGGGGGTGGGAATGAGCAGTTCTTC.

Many counts were recorded for this clonotype. The chain couples TRBV12-5 to TRBJ2-1; 8 nucleotides line up with TRBD1. Unmatched junction bases numbered 17, after V lost 3 bases and J lost 4 bases. The CDR3 sequence is 19 residues long. Germline CDR1 is LGHNT and CDR2 is FRNRAP. CDR3 loop: CASGFAGQGTGTAYNEQFF. Written as DNA, the CDR3 is TGTGCTAGTGGTTTCGCCGGACAGGGAACGGGCACCGCTTACAATGAGCAGTTCTTC.

The V call is TRBV5-1, the J call TRBJ1-4; D call uncertain. CDR3 size: 13 residues. From germline, CDR1 is SGHRS and CDR2 YFSETQ. V shed 7 bases and J shed 7 bases, with 14 bases lying between them. The CDR3 protein is CASSRSESEKLFF. CDR3 DNA: TGCGCCAGCTCACGCTCGGAGAGTGAAAAACTGTTTTTT. The full variable domain, in which reference TRBV5-1 and TRBJ1-4 provide the parts outside the CDR3, is KAGVTQTPRYLIKTRGQQVTLSCSPISGHRSVSWYQQTPGQGLQFLFEYFSETQRNKGNFPGRFSGRQFSNSRSEMNVSTLELGDSALYLCASSRSESEKLFFGSGTQLSVL.

The chain employs TRBV12-3 or TRBV12-4 and TRBJ2-7, with 11 nucleotides matching TRBD1. The CDR3 extends over 16 amino acids. Trimming at V came to 3 bases and at J to 2 bases, leaving 6 bases not matched to a gene. CDR3 DNA: TGTGCCAGCAGTTTCATAGCGGGACAGGGGGCCTACGAGCAGTACTTC. It codes for CASSFIAGQGAYEQYF.

This clonotype occurred a few times. The DNA for the CDR3 is TGTGCCAGCAGTTCTGTGGCGGGAAGCTCCTACGAGCAGTACTTC. Translated, it gives CASSSVAGSSYEQYF. The chain joins TRBV6-2 or TRBV6-3 to TRBJ2-7, with D maybe TRBD2 (6 bases). Germline V gene lookup returns CDR1 MNHEY and CDR2 SVGEGT. CDR3 length: 15 amino acids. V lost 4 bases and J 0 bases, leaving 13 bases between the germline ends.

DNA of the CDR3: TGTGCCAGCAGCTTGGCCGGGCACTCGAATGAAAAACTGTTTTTT. Translation: CASSLAGHSNEKLFF. The chain uses TRBV5-8 and TRBJ1-4; D not certain. The CDR3 consists of 15 residues. Trimming took 0 bases from V and 5 from J, leaving 11 bases between them. Looked up from germline, CDR1 is SGHTS and CDR2 is YDEGEE.

This clonotype was detected only a few times. This chain links TRBV19 with TRBJ1-1; D unresolved. The germline V and J ends were trimmed by 7 bases and 7 bases, with 22 bases remaining between them. In germline, CDR1 is LNHDA, CDR2 SQIVND (reference sequence). There are 15 residues in the CDR3. CDR3 coding DNA: TGTGCCAGTACCGATCGGTCGGCAGGCGGGGATGAAGCTTTCTTT. Translating it yields CASTDRSAGGDEAFF.

The chain is built from TRBV11-2 and TRBJ2-2; 9 nucleotides match TRBD1. CDR1 is SGHAT and CDR2 is FQNNGV in the germline V gene. The CDR3 totals 15 residues. V shed 5 bases and J 4 bases; nucleotides not matched to a gene: 5. The CDR3 DNA sequence: TGTGCCAGCAGCCTGGACAGGGGTGTCACCGGGGAGCTGTTTTTT. It codes for CASSLDRGVTGELFF.

This clonotype was observed at least ten times. The chain employs TRBV12-3 or TRBV12-4 and TRBJ2-2; 8 positions match TRBD2. This CDR3 region has 19 residues. The trim removed 1 base at V and 6 bases at J, leaving 16 bases unmatched. The CDR3 reads CASSLGVSGKGPRAGELFF. The CDR3 bases are TGTGCCAGCAGTTTAGGAGTTAGCGGGAAGGGACCGAGGGCCGGGGAGCTGTTTTTT.

This clonotype was counted only a few times. V and J are TRBV20-1 and TRBJ1-1; 8 nucleotides line up with TRBD1. Germline-derived CDR1 and CDR2 are DFQATT and SNEGSKA (reference sequence). This CDR3 is built from 14 residues. V lost 6 bases, J lost 4 bases, and 10 bases stayed unmatched. This CDR3 is CSARTGWGSTEAFF. For the CDR3, the DNA is TGCAGTGCCAGGACAGGGTGGGGGAGCACTGAAGCTTTCTTT.

This rearrangement joins TRBV4-3 to TRBJ2-7; 9 bases fit TRBD2. V lost 1 base to trimming and J lost 3 bases; unmatched junction nucleotides: 4. The CDR3 extends over 15 amino acids. Germline CDR1 reads LGHNA; CDR2 reads YSLEER. CDR3: CASSQGLADRYEQYF. The CDR3 region has the DNA TGCGCCAGCAGCCAAGGACTAGCGGACCGCTACGAGCAGTACTTC.

The V and J genes are TRBV19 and TRBJ2-2; D gene ambiguous. Per the germline V gene, CDR1 is LNHDA and CDR2 is SQIVND (reference sequence). The V end was cut by 10 bases, the J end by 9 bases, with 15 bases between. The CDR3 is 12 amino acids. The DNA of the CDR3 is TGTGCCACCATTTCTGCAGGTCGGGAGCTGTTTTTT. Protein product: CATISAGRELFF.